The 9 T cell receptor beta chains given below trace back to one sample, sequenced in a study of shared clonotypes between healthy human individuals. The method was immunoSEQ multiplex PCR; TCRdb's version includes in-frame clones alone and lacks a portion of them. The sample shows 900,000 to 1,200,000 clones, around three quarters of them seen only once. The source material was memory CD4+ T cells from PBMCs. The sample's subset: CD45RA-negative fraction. The source is a man younger than 35 in good health. Some clones in this sample may be carry-over from other donors' samples.

This sequence joins TRBV15 and TRBJ1-5; 7 bases fit TRBD1. With 8 bases clipped from V and 6 bases from J, the junction kept 10 bases outside the gene matches. The CDR3 consists of 14 residues. Per germline, CDR1 LNHNV and CDR2 YYDKDF (reference sequence). CDR3 bases: TGTGCCACCGCCGACAGGGATGCGACTCAGCCCCAGCATTTT. Its protein product is CATADRDATQPQHF.

The rearrangement links TRBV28 to TRBJ1-3; possible D gene TRBD1, 5 bases. V was clipped by 9 bases and J by 6 bases, with 12 bases between them. The CDR3 has 12 amino acids. From germline, CDR1 is MDHEN and CDR2 SYDVKM. The chain's CDR3 is CASAGLQNTIYF. CDR3 nucleotides: TGTGCCAGTGCGGGACTTCAAAACACCATATATTTT.

The chain is built from TRBV4-3 and TRBJ2-7; perhaps D is TRBD1 or TRBD2 (6 bases each). This CDR3 comprises 16 residues. V was cut by 4 bases and J by 5 bases, with 21 bases left in between. The germline V gene encodes CDR1 LGHNA and CDR2 YSLEER. The CDR3 DNA reads as TGCGCCAGCAGCCCAGCCCACGGAGGGGCAGGGGACGAGCAGTACTTC. This gives the protein CASSPAHGGAGDEQYF.

A single count supports this clone. This chain links TRBV6-1 with TRBJ2-6, with a possible D match to TRBD2 (8 bases). From germline, CDR1 is MNHNS and CDR2 SASEGT. Trimming took off 4 bases at V and 4 bases at J, with 23 bases between the two ends. The CDR3 contains 19 residues. CDR3 amino acids: CASSAGGLAGPTGANVLTF. The CDR3 coding sequence is TGTGCCAGCAGTGCAGGGGGGCTAGCGGGCCCCACAGGGGCCAACGTCCTGACTTTC.

This chain links TRBV25-1 with TRBJ1-2; D may be TRBD1 (6 bases). This CDR3 comprises 14 residues. V was trimmed by 5 bases and J by 4 bases, leaving 14 bases between them. Germline-derived CDR1 and CDR2 are MGHDK and SYGVNS. The CDR3 nucleotides are TGTGCCAGCAGTCCGGAGGGGGGTACCTATGGCTACACCTTC. Amino acid sequence: CASSPEGGTYGYTF.

This rearrangement joins TRBV5-1 to TRBJ1-2; 8 bases match TRBD1. The V segment lost 3 bases and the J segment 4 bases; nucleotides outside the gene matches: 5. Germline assignment: CDR1 SGHRS and CDR2 YFSETQ. The CDR3 sequence is 14 residues long. CDR3 sequence reads: CASSSRGPSYGYTF. The CDR3, as DNA: TGCGCCAGCAGCTCCAGGGGGCCTTCCTATGGCTACACCTTC.

The chain has TRBV14 and TRBJ2-1; 11 bases line up with TRBD2. The CDR3 runs 15 residues. V was pared by 2 bases and J by 9 bases, with 6 bases of the junction left unmatched. Germline CDR1 is SGHDN and CDR2 is FVKESK. The DNA for the CDR3 is TGTGCCAGCAGCCAATTTAGCGGGAGGGCCCCTGAGCAGTTCTTC. Translated: CASSQFSGRAPEQFF.

In its sample, this clone was seen once. The chain recombines TRBV19 with TRBJ1-4, with TRBD1 as a possible D gene (5 bases). CDR3 length: 15 residues. V lost 3 bases to trimming and J lost 6 bases, with 14 bases between them. Germline lookup yields CDR1 LNHDA and CDR2 SQIVND (reference sequence). The CDR3 sequence is CASSIFSLRDEKLFF. The CDR3 DNA sequence: TGTGCCAGTAGTATTTTTTCCCTCAGGGATGAAAAACTGTTTTTT.

This clone was seen repeatedly, ten times or more. V usage is TRBV7-2 and J usage is TRBJ2-1, with D possibly matching TRBD2 (7 bases). Germline CDR1 is SGHTA and CDR2 is FQGNSA. The CDR3 extends over 13 amino acids. V dropped 5 bases and J dropped 9 bases, with 14 bases sitting between them. The DNA for the CDR3 is TGTGCCAGCAGCCCGGCGGGGGCGGGTGAGCAGTTCTTC. Translating gives CASSPAGAGEQFF. The complete variable domain, with remaining parts taken from reference TRBV7-2 and TRBJ2-1, reads GAGVSQSPSNKVTEKGKDVELRCDPISGHTALYWYRQSLGQGLEFLIYFQGNSAPDKSGLPSDRFSAERTGGSVSTLTIQRTQQEDSAVYLCASSPAGAGEQFFGPGTRLTVL.